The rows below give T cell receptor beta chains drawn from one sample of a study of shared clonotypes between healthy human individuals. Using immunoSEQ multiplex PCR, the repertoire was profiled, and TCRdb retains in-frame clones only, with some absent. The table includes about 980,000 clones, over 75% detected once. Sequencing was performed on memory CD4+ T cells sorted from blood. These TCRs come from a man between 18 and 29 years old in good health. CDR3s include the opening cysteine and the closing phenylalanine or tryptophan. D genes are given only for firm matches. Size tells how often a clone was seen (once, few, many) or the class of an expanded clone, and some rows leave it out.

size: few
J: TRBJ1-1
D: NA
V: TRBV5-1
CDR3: CASSLDPGVTEAFF
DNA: TGCGCCAGCAGCTTGGATCCGGGGGTGACAGAAGCTTTCTTT

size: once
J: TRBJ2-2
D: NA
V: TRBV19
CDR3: CASSIPAGELFF
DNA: TGTGCCAGTAGTATTCCGGCCGGGGAGCTGTTTTTT

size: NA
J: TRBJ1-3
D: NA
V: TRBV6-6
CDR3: CASRPWTALSGNTIYF
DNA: TGTGCCAGCAGGCCATGGACAGCTCTCTCTGGAAACACCATATATTTT

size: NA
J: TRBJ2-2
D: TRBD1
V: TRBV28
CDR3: CAALGGNTGELFF
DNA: TGTGCCGCCCTAGGGGGCAACACCGGGGAGCTGTTTTTT

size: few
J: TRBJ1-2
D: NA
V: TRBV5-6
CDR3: CASSSPAVGYGYTF
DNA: TGTGCCAGCAGCTCCCCTGCAGTCGGCTATGGCTACACCTTC

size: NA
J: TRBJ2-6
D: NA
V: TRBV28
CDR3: CASSSTGSGANVLTF
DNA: TGTGCCAGCAGTTCCACAGGGAGTGGGGCCAACGTCCTGACTTTC

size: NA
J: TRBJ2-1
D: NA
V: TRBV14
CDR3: CASSQTAGSKGEGEQFF
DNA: TGTGCCAGCAGCCAAACTGCTGGCTCTAAGGGGGAGGGTGAGCAGTTCTTC

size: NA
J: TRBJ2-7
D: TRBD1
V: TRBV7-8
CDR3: CASSSTTGGLYEQYF
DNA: TGTGCCAGCAGCTCGACGACAGGGGGTCTCTACGAGCAGTACTTC

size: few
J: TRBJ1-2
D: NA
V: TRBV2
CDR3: CASSEKGPRYGYTF
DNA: TGTGCCAGCAGTGAGAAGGGCCCCAGGTATGGCTACACCTTC

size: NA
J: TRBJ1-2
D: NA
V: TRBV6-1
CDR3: CASRGPGANYGYTF
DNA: TGTGCCAGCAGGGGACCTGGGGCTAACTATGGCTACACCTTC

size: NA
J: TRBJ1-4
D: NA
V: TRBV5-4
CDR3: CASSLFGRGDEKLFF
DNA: TGTGCCAGCAGCTTGTTCGGGAGGGGCGATGAAAAACTGTTTTTT

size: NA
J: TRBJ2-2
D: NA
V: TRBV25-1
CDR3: CASSVSGNTGELFF
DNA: TGTGCCAGCAGTGTCTCGGGGAACACCGGGGAGCTGTTTTTT

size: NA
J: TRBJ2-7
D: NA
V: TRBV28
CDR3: CASSPNRGTSTYEQYF
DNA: TGTGCCAGCAGTCCAAACAGGGGGACTAGCACCTACGAGCAGTACTTC

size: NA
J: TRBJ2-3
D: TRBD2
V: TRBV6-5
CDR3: CASSHPAGGQDTQYF
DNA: TGTGCCAGCAGCCACCCGGCGGGGGGCCAAGATACGCAGTATTTT

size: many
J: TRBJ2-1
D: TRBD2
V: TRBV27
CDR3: CASSVIAGSSYNEQFF
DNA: TGTGCCAGCAGCGTCATAGCGGGTAGCTCCTACAATGAGCAGTTCTTC

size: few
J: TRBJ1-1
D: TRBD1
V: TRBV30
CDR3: CAWKGQGQAEAFF
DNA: TGTGCCTGGAAAGGACAGGGGCAGGCTGAAGCTTTCTTT

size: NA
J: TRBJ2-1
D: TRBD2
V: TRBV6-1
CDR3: CASTTTSGRRDEQFF
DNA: TGTGCCAGCACCACGACTAGCGGACGAAGGGATGAGCAGTTCTTC

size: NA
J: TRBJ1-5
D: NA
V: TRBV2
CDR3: CASNRGFQPQHF
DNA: TGTGCCAGCAATAGGGGGTTTCAGCCCCAGCATTTT

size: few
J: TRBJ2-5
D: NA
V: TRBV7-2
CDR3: CASSLGLRGAGETQYF
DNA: TGTGCCAGCAGCTTAGGTCTACGGGGGGCAGGGGAGACCCAGTACTTC

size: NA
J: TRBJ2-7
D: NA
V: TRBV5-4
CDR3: CASSLGSGSSYEQYF
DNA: TGTGCCAGCAGCTTGGGGTCAGGGAGCTCCTACGAGCAGTACTTC

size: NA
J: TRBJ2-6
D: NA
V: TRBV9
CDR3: CASSDTGSPGANVLTF
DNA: TGTGCCAGCAGCGACACAGGGTCGCCTGGGGCCAACGTCCTGACTTTC

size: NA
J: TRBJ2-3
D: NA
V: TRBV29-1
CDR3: CSVVNTDTQYF
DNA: TGCAGCGTCGTTAACACAGATACGCAGTATTTT

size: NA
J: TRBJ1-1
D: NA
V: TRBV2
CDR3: CASLVQVNTEAFF
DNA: TGTGCCAGCCTAGTCCAAGTGAACACTGAAGCTTTCTTT

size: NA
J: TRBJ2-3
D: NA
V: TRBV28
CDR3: CASSPVNLLPDTQYF
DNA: TGTGCCAGCAGCCCGGTTAACCTCCTCCCGGATACGCAGTATTTT

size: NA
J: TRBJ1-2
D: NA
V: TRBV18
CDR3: CASSPQTENYGYTF
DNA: TGTGCCAGCTCACCTCAGACTGAGAACTATGGCTACACCTTC

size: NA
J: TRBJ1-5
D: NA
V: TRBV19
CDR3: CASDRDGNQPQHF
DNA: TGTGCCAGCGACCGGGACGGCAATCAGCCCCAGCATTTT

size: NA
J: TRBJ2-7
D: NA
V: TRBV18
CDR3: CASSPGTKEQYF
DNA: TGTGCCAGCTCACCCGGGACAAAGGAGCAGTACTTC

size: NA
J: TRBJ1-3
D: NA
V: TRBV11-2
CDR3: CASSLSLSEGNTIYF
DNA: TGTGCCAGCAGCCTATCCCTATCGGAGGGAAACACCATATATTTT

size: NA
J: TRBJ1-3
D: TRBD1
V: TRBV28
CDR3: CASSLDRGYTIYF
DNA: TGTGCCAGCAGTTTAGACAGGGGATACACCATATATTTT

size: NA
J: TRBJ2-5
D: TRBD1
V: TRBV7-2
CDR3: CASSLSRDRETQYF
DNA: TGTGCCAGCAGCCTCTCGAGGGACAGGGAGACCCAGTACTTC

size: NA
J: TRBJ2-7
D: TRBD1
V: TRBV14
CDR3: CASNNRGTYEQYF
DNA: TGTGCCAGCAATAACAGGGGTACCTACGAGCAGTACTTC

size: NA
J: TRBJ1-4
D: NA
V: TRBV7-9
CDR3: CASSLGDTLATNEKLFF
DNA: TGTGCCAGCAGCTTAGGTGACACTCTTGCAACTAATGAAAAACTGTTTTTT

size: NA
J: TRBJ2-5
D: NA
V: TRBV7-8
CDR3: CASSSGQTGRETQYF
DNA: TGTGCCAGCAGCTCCGGACAAACGGGTCGGGAGACCCAGTACTTC

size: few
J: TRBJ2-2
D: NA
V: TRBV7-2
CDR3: CASSLLGTNTGELFF
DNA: TGTGCCAGCAGCTTATTGGGCACCAACACCGGGGAGCTGTTTTTT

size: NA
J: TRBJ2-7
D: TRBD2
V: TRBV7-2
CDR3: CASSQRLAGVYEQYF
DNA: TGTGCCAGCAGCCAGCGACTAGCGGGGGTTTACGAGCAGTACTTC

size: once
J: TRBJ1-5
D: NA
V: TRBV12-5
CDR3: CASADTTLNQPQHF
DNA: TGTGCTAGCGCGGACACAACACTCAATCAGCCCCAGCATTTT

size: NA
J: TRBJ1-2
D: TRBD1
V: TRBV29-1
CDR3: CSVPTGREGGYTF
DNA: TGCAGCGTCCCGACAGGGAGAGAGGGTGGCTACACCTTC

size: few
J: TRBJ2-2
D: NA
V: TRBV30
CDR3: CACQPGTKNGELFF
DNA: TGTGCCTGCCAGCCCGGGACAAAGAACGGGGAGCTGTTTTTT

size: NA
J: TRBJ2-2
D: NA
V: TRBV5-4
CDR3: CASTWGTSNTGELFF
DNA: TGTGCCAGCACGTGGGGGACTTCAAACACCGGGGAGCTGTTTTTT

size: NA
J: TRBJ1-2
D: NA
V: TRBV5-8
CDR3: CASSRDVNYGYTF
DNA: TGTGCCAGCAGCAGAGACGTAAACTATGGCTACACCTTC

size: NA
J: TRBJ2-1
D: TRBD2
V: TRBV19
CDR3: CASSIGTSGRDEQFF
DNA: TGTGCCAGTAGTATCGGGACTAGCGGGAGGGATGAGCAGTTCTTC

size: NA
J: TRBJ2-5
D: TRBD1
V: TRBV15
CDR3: CATSRDTRGRETQYF
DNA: TGTGCCACCAGCAGAGATACCAGGGGGAGAGAGACCCAGTACTTC

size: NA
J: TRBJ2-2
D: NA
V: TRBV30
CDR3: CAWSVAPPTGELFF
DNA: TGTGCCTGGAGTGTAGCCCCCCCGACCGGGGAGCTGTTTTTT

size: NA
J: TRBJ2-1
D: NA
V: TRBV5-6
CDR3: CASSLTGRVNEQFF
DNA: TGTGCCAGCAGCTTAACCGGCCGAGTCAATGAGCAGTTCTTC

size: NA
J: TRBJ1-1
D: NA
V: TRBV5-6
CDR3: CASTRGPTENTEAFF
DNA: TGTGCCAGCACCCGGGGGCCGACAGAGAACACTGAAGCTTTCTTT

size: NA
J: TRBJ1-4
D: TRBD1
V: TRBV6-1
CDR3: CASSVDRGNEKLFF
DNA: TGTGCCAGCAGTGTGGACAGGGGTAATGAAAAACTGTTTTTT

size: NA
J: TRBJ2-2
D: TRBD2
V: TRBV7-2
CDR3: CASSSRGQRGGAGELFF
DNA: TGTGCCAGCAGCTCCAGAGGCCAGCGGGGGGGCGCCGGGGAGCTGTTTTTT